This T cell receptor beta chain was identified during a study of regulatory T cells in long-lasting Graves disease. Time point noted: newly diagnosed GD, antithyroid drugs for less than 3 months. PBMCs were the source of the RNA used for TCR sequencing. This clonotype has just one count. Both iRepertoire HTBI primers and Arm-PCR of CDR3 regions were used to build the TCR beta libraries. In the original workflow: Sequenced samples collectively carried 62 TRBV and 12 to 15 TRBJ segments. In TCRdb, the multiplex PCR reads were re-called with MiXCR into one record per CDR3 protein. The V and J calls come from TCRdb's annotation, not from the publication. This sample has around 400,000 distinct CDR3 sequences, with around 16% found just once. The sample was peripheral blood mononuclear cells (PBMCs), taken at new diagnosis, from a patient treated with antithyroid drugs. This TCR came from a female donor with Graves disease.

The CDR3 protein is CASSVGDGTTIYF. In DNA, the CDR3 is TGTGCCAGCAGCGTAGGGGACGGCACCACCATATATTTT. The rearrangement links TRBV9 to TRBJ1-3; D is perhaps TRBD1 (5 bases). Germline V CDR1 and CDR2: SGDLS, YYNGEE. V lost 0 bases and J 9 bases, leaving 10 bases between the germline ends. There are 13 residues in the CDR3.